The 17 T cell receptor beta chains listed next were all sequenced from one sample in a study of blood T cell repertoires in COVID-19. The table came from immunoSEQ multiplex PCR; TCRdb's copy has only in-frame clones and leaves some out. The sample has 35,000 to 45,000 clones, 70% to 90% seen once. Sequenced material: peripheral blood. These receptors all come from a man aged 60 to 69 with active COVID-19.

J is TRBJ2-7 and V is TRBV7-9; perhaps TRBD1 as D (5 bases). The CDR3 extends over 13 amino acids. Germline CDR1 SEHNR, CDR2 FQNEAQ (reference sequence). Trimming stripped 3 bases from V and 3 bases from J, with 9 bases between. The CDR3 nucleotides read TGTGCCAGCAGCTTTGCAGGGTACTACGAGCAGTACTTC. Protein: CASSFAGYYEQYF.

This clone was counted once. V gene TRBV3-1 (or the pseudogene TRBV3-2) combines with J gene TRBJ2-7, with 7 positions matching TRBD1. Per the germline V gene, CDR1 is LGHDT and CDR2 is YNNKEL (reference sequence). The CDR3 totals 18 residues. The ends lost 0 bases at V and 4 bases at J; junction bases unmatched: 15. The CDR3 coding sequence is TGTGCCAGCAGCCAAGATAACTGGGTGACAGGGTATAGGTACGAGCAGTACTTC. It encodes CASSQDNWVTGYRYEQYF.

The chain recombines TRBV7-3 with TRBJ1-2; 12 bases fit TRBD1. This CDR3 spans 12 amino acids. J was trimmed by 8 bases and V by 11 bases; bases with no gene match: 6. Germline V CDR1 and CDR2: SGHTA, FQGTGA. The DNA of the CDR3 is TGTGCCCCGGGGACAGGGGGCTGGGGCTACACCTTC. The encoded protein is CAPGTGGWGYTF.

The chain carries TRBV6-5 and TRBJ2-3; D gene unclear. From germline, CDR1 is MNHEY and CDR2 SVGAGI. V was pared by 6 bases and J by 2 bases, with 12 bases between. The CDR3 sequence is 14 residues long. The CDR3 DNA reads TGTGCCAGCAGATCCCTAGTTATCACAGATACGCAGTATTTT. It codes for CASRSLVITDTQYF.

This rearrangement joins TRBV11-2 to TRBJ2-5; tentatively, D is TRBD2 (6 bases). CDR1 is SGHAT and CDR2 is FQNNGV in the germline V gene. The CDR3 has 16 residues. Trimming took 5 bases from V and 1 from J, leaving 17 bases between them. CDR3 region: CASSRTPGLVQETQYF. Here the CDR3 DNA reads TGTGCCAGCAGCAGAACCCCGGGACTCGTCCAAGAGACCCAGTACTTC.

This clone was picked up a small number of times. The rearrangement links TRBV6-5 to TRBJ1-5; D gene ambiguous. Trimming took off 6 bases at V and 6 bases at J, with 18 bases between the two ends. Germline V gene lookup returns CDR1 MNHEY and CDR2 SVGAGI. The length of the CDR3 is 15 residues. Here the CDR3 DNA reads TGTGCCAGCAGCCCGAGCCGTGGTTCGGGTCAGCCCCAGCATTTT. This gives the protein CASSPSRGSGQPQHF.

Concerning this clone itself: This CDR3 is also generated by other DNA sequences in the sample. The V and J genes are TRBV6-5 and TRBJ1-6; D may be TRBD1 (5 bases). Germline values: CDR1 MNHEY, CDR2 SVGAGI. CDR3 length: 13 amino acids. Trimming left V 7 bases short and J 6 bases short, with 10 bases between. The DNA for the CDR3 is TGTGCCAGCACCCGTGACAGTAATTCACCCCTCCACTTT. It translates to CASTRDSNSPLHF.

The CDR3 sequence: CASSQDLGGQGYETQYF. The CDR3 coding sequence is TGCGCCAGCAGCCAAGATCTTGGGGGACAGGGGTACGAGACCCAGTACTTC. This chain joins TRBV4-1 and TRBJ2-5; 10 bases agree with TRBD1. CDR1 MGHRA and CDR2 YSYEKL come from the germline V gene. CDR3 length: 17 amino acids. V shed 0 bases and J 5 bases; nucleotides not matched to a gene: 9.

The rearrangement links TRBV28 to TRBJ2-7, with TRBD2 identical over 9 bases. The CDR3 runs to 12 residues. Per the germline V gene, CDR1 is MDHEN and CDR2 is SYDVKM. The CDR3 DNA reads as TGTGTCATAGCGGGAGTAGGAAACGAGCAGTACTTC. Translating gives CVIAGVGNEQYF. Together with reference TRBV28 and TRBJ2-7, the CDR3 gives the full variable domain: DVKVTQSSRYLVKRTGEKVFLECVQDMDHENMFWYRQDPGLGLRLIYFSYDVKMKEKGDIPEGYSVSREKKERFSLILESASTNQTSMYLCVIAGVGNEQYFGPGTRLTVT.

The CDR3 here is CASMDLGEQYF. The CDR3 nucleotides are TGTGCCAGCATGGACTTGGGGGAGCAGTACTTC. The V and J genes are TRBV6-4 and TRBJ2-7; tentative D call: TRBD2 (5 bases). Trimming removed 7 bases at V and 7 bases at J, with 11 bases between. This CDR3 comprises 11 residues. Germline-derived CDR1 and CDR2 are MRHNA and SNTAGT.

V usage is TRBV7-2 and J usage is TRBJ2-2, with 7 bases that match TRBD2. CDR3 size: 16 residues. J gave up 2 bases and V 5 bases, and 8 bases lay outside the gene matches. CDR1 SGHTA and CDR2 FQGNSA come from the germline V gene. In nucleotides, the CDR3 is TGTGCCAGCAGCCCCGGGGGGACTTTTAACACCGGGGAGCTGTTTTTT. Amino acids: CASSPGGTFNTGELFF.

V gene TRBV28 combines with J gene TRBJ1-2, with D possibly being TRBD1 (5 bases). The V and J ends lost 3 bases and 4 bases respectively, with 9 bases between them. Per germline, CDR1 MDHEN and CDR2 SYDVKM. This CDR3 spans 13 amino acids. CDR3 nucleotide sequence: TGTGCCAGCAGTTTGGGGGGTGGCTATGGCTACACCTTC. Amino acids: CASSLGGGYGYTF.

The chain carries TRBV4-1 and TRBJ2-2; 10 positions agree with TRBD2. With V trimmed by 3 bases and J by 5 bases, 3 bases remained unmatched. This CDR3 contains 15 residues. Germline V CDR1 and CDR2: MGHRA, YSYEKL. The CDR3 here is CASSQPLAGTGELFF. Written as DNA, the CDR3 is TGCGCCAGCAGCCAGCCACTAGCGGGGACCGGGGAGCTGTTTTTT.

V is TRBV6-5 and J is TRBJ2-7, with 10 bases identical to TRBD1. Germline CDR1 is MNHEY and CDR2 is SVGAGI. The CDR3 contains 15 residues. The V and J ends lost 7 bases and 2 bases, in that order; junction bases with no gene match: 8. The CDR3 is CASKQYGQGAYEQYF. The CDR3 DNA follows: TGTGCCAGCAAACAATACGGACAGGGGGCCTACGAGCAGTACTTC.

The genes are TRBV6-6 and TRBJ2-3; 8 bases map to TRBD2. Germline V gives CDR1 MNHNY, CDR2 SVGAGI (reference sequence). The ends lost 2 bases at V and 4 bases at J; junction bases unmatched: 5. The CDR3 loop spans 15 amino acids. The CDR3 loop reads CASSYGTRVPDTQYF. CDR3 bases: TGTGCCAGCAGTTACGGGACTAGAGTCCCAGATACGCAGTATTTT.

This chain connects TRBV11-2 to TRBJ2-7; D is perhaps TRBD1 (5 bases). Trimming removed 5 bases at V and 6 bases at J, with 11 bases between. The germline V gene has CDR1 SGHAT and CDR2 FQNNGV. This CDR3 region has 12 residues. The CDR3 sequence: CASSRSGPEQYF. In nucleotides, the CDR3 is TGTGCCAGCAGCCGATCAGGGCCCGAGCAGTACTTC.

V is TRBV5-6 and J is TRBJ2-5; D may be TRBD1 (6 bases). The ends were cut back, 1 base at V and 4 bases at J, with 14 bases in the middle. Per germline, CDR1 SGHDT and CDR2 YYEEEE. The CDR3 is 15 residues long. CDR3 in amino acids: CASSLMGGGGETQYF. In DNA form, the CDR3 reads TGTGCCAGCAGCTTGATGGGTGGGGGCGGAGAGACCCAGTACTTC.